These 23 T cell receptor beta chains were sequenced from one sample in a study of CD8+CD57+ T cells in acquired aplastic anemia. An expansion of CD8+CD57+ cells by flow cytometry had been shown in patients chosen for sequencing. Genomic DNA, serving as template, underwent TCR beta VDJ and CDR3 profiling. TCRdb re-called the reads through MiXCR, storing one row per CDR3 protein. This sample has under 200,000 distinct CDR3 sequences, with about 50% found just once. The specimen was sorted CD4+, CD8+, or CD8+CD57+ T cells (not recorded which) from PBMCs. These receptors were collected from a human donor with aplastic anemia.

As concerns this clonotype: A read error is possible here, since a much larger clone lies one base away. This chain links TRBV20-1 with TRBJ2-7; D remains ambiguous. Germline loops: CDR1 DFQATT, CDR2 SNEGSKA (reference sequence). This CDR3 region has 15 residues. Trimming left V 4 bases short and J 0 bases short, with 16 bases between. For the CDR3, the DNA is TGCAGTGCTACCACACCCCAGGCATGCTCCTACGAGCAGTACTTC. Protein: CSATTPQACSYEQYF.

This sequence joins TRBV15 and TRBJ1-1; a possible D gene is TRBD1 (6 bases). Trimming took 0 bases from V and 4 from J, leaving 12 bases between them. This CDR3 contains 15 residues. The germline gives CDR1 LNHNV, CDR2 YYDKDF (reference sequence). The CDR3 is CATSREREGGTEAFF. CDR3 coding DNA: TGTGCCACCAGCAGAGAAAGGGAGGGGGGCACTGAAGCTTTCTTT.

The V and J genes are TRBV19 and TRBJ2-1; 9 bases align to TRBD1. CDR3 length: 13 amino acids. Germline V CDR1 and CDR2: LNHDA, SQIVND (reference sequence). V lost 4 bases and J lost 12; bases outside the gene matches: 7. CDR3 in DNA: TGTGCCAGTAGTAGTACAGGGGGCGCAGGGCAGTTCTTC. Translated, it gives CASSSTGGAGQFF.

The chain links TRBV6-1 to TRBJ2-1, with D perhaps matching TRBD2 (5 bases). This CDR3 has 16 amino acids. The V end lost 5 bases, the J end lost 4 bases, and 18 bases lay between the germline ends. The V gene's germline CDR1 is MNHNS and CDR2 SASEGT. For the CDR3, the DNA is TGTGCCAGCAGTCCCGTAGGAGCGGACCTGTACAATGAGCAGTTCTTC. Translating it yields CASSPVGADLYNEQFF.

Remarks on this clonotype: At one boundary the junction diverges from the germline segment, which might be a read error. The chain joins TRBV5-6 to TRBJ1-4, with 7 bases lining up with TRBD1. Per the germline V gene, CDR1 is SGHDT and CDR2 is YYEEEE. The CDR3 loop spans 18 amino acids. CDR3 loop: CASSLDRRREGANEKLFF. The DNA for the CDR3 is TGTGCCAGCAGTTTGGACAGGAGGAGGGAGGGGGCTAATGAAAAACTGTTTTTT.

This clonotype came up a few times. The V call is TRBV19, the J call TRBJ2-7, with 9 bases matching TRBD2. The junction had 5 bases not matched to a gene; V was cut back by 6 bases and J by 2 bases. Germline CDR1 is LNHDA and CDR2 is SQIVND (reference sequence). The CDR3 loop spans 14 amino acids. The CDR3 bases are TGTGCCAGTAGCCTAGCGGGGAGAACCTACGAGCAGTACTTC. It is translated as CASSLAGRTYEQYF. Supplemented by reference TRBV19 and TRBJ2-7, the full variable domain reads DGGITQSPKYLFRKEGQNVTLSCEQNLNHDAMYWYRQDPGQGLRLIYYSQIVNDFQKGDIAEGYSVSREKKESFPLTVTSAQKNPTAFYLCASSLAGRTYEQYFGPGTRLTVT.

This clonotype was counted between two and nine times. The chain employs TRBV7-9 and TRBJ1-3, with 10 bases that match TRBD1. V shed 6 bases, J shed 0 bases, and the junction held 5 bases outside the gene matches. Germline CDR1 and CDR2: SEHNR and FQNEAQ (reference sequence). The CDR3 has 16 residues. DNA for the CDR3: TGTGCCAGCAGTCCCGGGACAGGGGACTCTGGAAACACCATATATTTT. Amino acid sequence: CASSPGTGDSGNTIYF.

The rearrangement uses TRBV24-1 and TRBJ1-2, with a tentative D call TRBD1 (5 bases). V lost 3 bases and J 6 bases, leaving 13 bases between the germline ends. The CDR3 runs 14 residues. Germline V gene lookup returns CDR1 KGHDR and CDR2 SFDVKD. The CDR3: CATSDSGGNDGYTF. The DNA of the CDR3 is TGTGCCACCAGTGATAGCGGGGGGAACGATGGCTACACCTTC.

This clonotype was picked up many times. The CDR3 loop reads CASSEALAGVTDTQYF. The DNA of the CDR3 is TGTGCCAGCAGTGAAGCACTAGCGGGAGTTACAGATACGCAGTATTTT. This chain uses TRBV2 with TRBJ2-3, with 11 positions matching TRBD2. The V segment lost 0 bases and the J segment 3 bases; nucleotides outside the gene matches: 2. This CDR3 comprises 16 residues. CDR1 SNHLY and CDR2 FYNNEI come from the germline V gene.

V is TRBV29-1 and J is TRBJ1-4, with TRBD1 as a possible D gene (6 bases). Germline lookup yields CDR1 SQVTM and CDR2 ANQGSEA. The CDR3 extends over 13 amino acids. Trimming left V 6 bases short and J 4 bases short, with 12 bases between. The CDR3 bases are TGCAGCGTCAAGACAGGTGGTAATGAAAAACTGTTTTTT. This codes for CSVKTGGNEKLFF.

This clonotype was detected many times. The chain employs TRBV19 and TRBJ1-1; unclear D gene. Germline CDR1 and CDR2: LNHDA and SQIVND (reference sequence). CDR3 size: 15 residues. Deletions cut 3 bases from V and 3 bases from J, with 14 bases between. The CDR3 loop reads CASSISWVLHTEAFF. The CDR3 DNA sequence: TGTGCCAGTAGTATCAGTTGGGTCCTCCACACTGAAGCTTTCTTT.

This chain uses TRBV10-2 with TRBJ1-1; no firm D call. V was trimmed by 4 bases and J by 2 bases, leaving 14 bases between them. Germline lookup yields CDR1 WSHSY and CDR2 SAAADI. The CDR3 has 15 residues. The CDR3 DNA reads as TGCGCCAGCAGTGTGTCTGTATCCCCAAACACTGAAGCTTTCTTT. As protein: CASSVSVSPNTEAFF.

As regards this clonotype: Just one base apart from a much larger clone, this may be a read error. The rearrangement joins TRBV30 to TRBJ2-7; 9 nucleotides align to TRBD2. The CDR3 totals 14 residues. The germline gives CDR1 GTSNPN, CDR2 SVGIG (reference sequence). DNA of the CDR3: TGTGCCTGGGAAGAGGGAGCGGGAGGCTACGTGCAGTACTTC. It encodes CAWEEGAGGYVQYF.

On this clonotype: Just one base apart from a much larger clone, this may be a read error. The chain joins TRBV7-2 to TRBJ2-7; maybe TRBD2 (5 bases). In germline, CDR1 is SGHTA, CDR2 FQGNSA. The CDR3 length is 15 residues. CDR3 sequence: CASSEAHGVPYGQYF. The CDR3, as DNA: TGTGCCAGCAGTGAAGCGCACGGGGTCCCCTACGGGCAGTACTTC.

V usage is TRBV15 and J usage is TRBJ1-2; D gene ambiguous. This CDR3 is 13 amino acids long. Germline lookup yields CDR1 LNHNV and CDR2 YYDKDF (reference sequence). Trimming took off 7 bases at V and 8 bases at J, with 17 bases between the two ends. The CDR3 sequence is CATTPDYISGYTF. CDR3 coding DNA: TGTGCCACCACCCCGGACTACATATCAGGCTACACCTTC.

The CDR3 bases are TGCAGCGTTGAGGAACAGCCTAATCAGCCCCAGCATTTT. It yields the protein CSVEEQPNQPQHF. The chain carries TRBV29-1 and TRBJ1-5; D gene unclear. The CDR3 contains 13 residues. Trimming removed 3 bases at V and 4 bases at J, with 10 bases between. The V gene's germline CDR1 is SQVTM and CDR2 ANQGSEA.

This chain uses TRBV2 with TRBJ2-5, with a possible D match to TRBD1 (6 bases). The CDR3 consists of 13 residues. Germline CDR1 is SNHLY and CDR2 is FYNNEI. V was clipped by 6 bases and J by 1 base, with 9 bases between them. In nucleotides, the CDR3 is TGTGCCAGCAGGAGGGACATCCAAGAGACCCAGTACTTC. The encoded protein is CASRRDIQETQYF. The full variable domain, its missing parts supplied by reference TRBV2 and TRBJ2-5, is EPEVTQTPSHQVTQMGQEVILRCVPISNHLYFYWYRQILGQKVEFLVSFYNNEISEKSEIFDDQFSVERPDGSNFTLKIRSTKLEDSAMYFCASRRDIQETQYFGPGTRLLVL.

V is TRBV30 and J is TRBJ1-1; D is uncertain. Trimming removed 0 bases from V and 0 bases from J, with 5 bases in between. Per the germline V gene, CDR1 is GTSNPN and CDR2 is SVGIG (reference sequence). The length of the CDR3 is 13 residues. CDR3: CAWSVGLNTEAFF. The CDR3 nucleotides read TGTGCCTGGAGTGTAGGGCTGAACACTGAAGCTTTCTTT.

The J gene is TRBJ2-7, the V gene TRBV6-2 or TRBV6-3, with no clear D. The germline V gene has CDR1 MNHEY and CDR2 SVGEGT. The CDR3 loop spans 19 amino acids. With 0 bases removed from V and 2 bases from J, the gap between germline ends came to 23 bases. The CDR3 DNA follows: TGTGCCAGCAGTTACTCGATAGCCCTTATAGGAGCGACCGCCTACGAGCAGTACTTC. Translating it yields CASSYSIALIGATAYEQYF.

The V call is TRBV27, the J call TRBJ2-7, with 7 bases lining up with TRBD2. The CDR3 loop spans 15 amino acids. The germline V gene has CDR1 MNHEY and CDR2 SMNVEV (reference sequence). The V and J ends lost 0 bases and 3 bases, in that order; junction bases with no gene match: 5. The CDR3 reads CASSLSGGGGYEQYF. CDR3 in DNA: TGTGCCAGCAGTTTATCGGGGGGGGGTGGCTACGAGCAGTACTTC.

This clonotype has just a few counts. One base away lies a much larger clone, so this may be a sequencing read error. Likely a read error: the CDR3 ends without its conserved phenylalanine or tryptophan. This rearrangement joins TRBV12-3 or TRBV12-4 to TRBJ2-7, with D hard to call. The CDR3 loop spans 12 amino acids. Between the trimmed V and J ends, which lost 2 bases and 7 bases, there was a span of 9 bases. In DNA, the CDR3 is TGTGCCAGCAGTTTACTAGGTTCGGAGCAGTACTCC. Protein sequence: CASSLLGSEQYS.

This clonotype turned up a few times. V gene TRBV24-1 combines with J gene TRBJ1-5; D call uncertain. Per the germline V gene, CDR1 is KGHDR and CDR2 is SFDVKD. V was cut by 0 bases and J by 2 bases, with 1 base left in between. CDR3 length equals 13 residues. The CDR3: CATSDLGNQPQHF. DNA for the CDR3: TGTGCCACCAGTGATTTGGGCAATCAGCCCCAGCATTTT.

This chain uses TRBV29-1 with TRBJ2-7; TRBD1 aligns across 7 bases. Germline loops: CDR1 SQVTM, CDR2 ANQGSEA. After removal of 3 bases from V and 2 bases from J, the junction contained 7 bases not matched to a gene. The CDR3 spans 14 residues. CDR3 sequence (DNA): TGCAGCGTTGAGAAGGGGGACAGAACCTACGAGCAGTACTTC. Translating gives CSVEKGDRTYEQYF.